The 8 T cell receptor beta chains below come from one sample, sequenced in a study of blood T cell repertoires in COVID-19. Here immunoSEQ multiplex PCR was the method, and the copy in TCRdb shows in-frame clones only, minus some. Among some 50,000 clones, approximately 80% were seen once, and the ten largest hold 15% to 20%. Sequencing used peripheral blood. All receptors come from a human donor with active or convalescent COVID-19. The donor label of this sample is uncertain.

V is TRBV7-9 and J is TRBJ1-6; TRBD1 matches 7 bases. There are 15 residues in the CDR3. Per the germline V gene, CDR1 is SEHNR and CDR2 is FQNEAQ (reference sequence). J lost 13 bases, V lost 1 base, and 10 bases had no gene match. The CDR3 loop reads CASSLGTGEFDPLHF. The CDR3 nucleotides read TGTGCCAGCAGCTTAGGGACAGGAGAGTTCGATCCCCTCCACTTT. Filled out from reference TRBV7-9 and TRBJ1-6, the complete variable domain reads DTGVSQNPRHKITKRGQNVTFRCDPISEHNRLYWYRQTLGQGPEFLTYFQNEAQLEKSRLLSDRFSAERPKGSFSTLEIQRTEQGDSAMYLCASSLGTGEFDPLHFGNGTRLTVT.

The table lists this clone with a few counts. This rearrangement joins TRBV16 to TRBJ1-5, with 7 bases matching TRBD1. Germline V gene data show CDR1 as KGHSY and CDR2 as FQNENV. This CDR3 contains 15 residues. The junction had 3 bases not matched to a gene; V was cut back by 0 bases and J by 4 bases. This CDR3 reads CASSQSGQTNQPQHF. CDR3 sequence (DNA): TGTGCCAGCAGCCAATCGGGACAGACTAATCAGCCCCAGCATTTT.

On this clone: This sample includes further DNA sequences coding for the same CDR3. The chain carries TRBV11-2 and TRBJ2-7; TRBD2 is a possible D gene (5 bases). This CDR3 is 14 amino acids long. Between the trimmed V and J ends, which lost 5 bases and 3 bases, there was a span of 14 bases. Looked up from germline, CDR1 is SGHAT and CDR2 is FQNNGV. The CDR3 here is CASSPRTGSYEQYF. In DNA, the CDR3 is TGTGCCAGCAGCCCTCGGACTGGGAGCTACGAGCAGTACTTC.

The chain combines TRBV3-1 (or the pseudogene TRBV3-2) with TRBJ2-1, with TRBD2 matching 7 bases. Unmatched junction bases numbered 12, after V lost 4 bases and J lost 9 bases. This CDR3 is built from 15 residues. The germline CDR1 and CDR2 sequences are LGHDT and YNNKEL (reference sequence). In nucleotides, the CDR3 is TGTGCCAGCAGCCCCTCGAGCGGGATGAAGGTTGAGCAGTTCTTC. Translated, it gives CASSPSSGMKVEQFF.

The sample holds one count of this clone. The chain combines TRBV7-7 with TRBJ2-3; TRBD1 agrees at 8 bases. The CDR3 contains 16 residues. V trimming: 10 bases; J trimming: 0 bases; junction bases outside the gene matches: 12. Looked up from germline, CDR1 is SSHAT and CDR2 is FNYEAQ (reference sequence). The CDR3 loop is CANRDRIRTSTDTQYF. The CDR3, as DNA: TGTGCCAACAGGGACAGGATACGTACTAGCACAGATACGCAGTATTTT.

The chain recombines TRBV7-6 with TRBJ2-7; 9 nucleotides line up with TRBD1. The trim removed 5 bases at V and 2 bases at J, leaving 7 bases unmatched. The CDR3 is 15 amino acids. From germline, CDR1 is SGHVS and CDR2 FNYEAQ. The CDR3 loop reads CASSRGQGQTYEQYF. The CDR3 region has the DNA TGTGCCAGCAGCAGGGGACAGGGTCAAACCTACGAGCAGTACTTC.

The CDR3 bases are TGTGCCAGTACCCCCCTCACCCAGCGAGCAAATGAAAAACTGTTTTTT. Protein sequence: CASTPLTQRANEKLFF. This sequence joins TRBV19 and TRBJ1-4; the D is unclear. The germline V and J ends were trimmed by 7 bases and 5 bases, with 20 bases remaining between them. CDR1 LNHDA and CDR2 SQIVND come from the germline V gene (reference sequence). The CDR3 is 16 residues long. Variable domain in full (rest from reference TRBV19 and TRBJ1-4): DGGITQSPKYLFRKEGQNVTLSCEQNLNHDAMYWYRQDPGQGLRLIYYSQIVNDFQKGDIAEGYSVSREKKESFPLTVTSAQKNPTAFYLCASTPLTQRANEKLFFGSGTQLSVL.

The genes are TRBV2 and TRBJ2-7; 10 bases line up with TRBD2. This CDR3 is 14 amino acids long. Germline V CDR1 and CDR2: SNHLY, FYNNEI. V lost 6 bases to trimming and J lost 2 bases; unmatched junction nucleotides: 4. DNA of the CDR3: TGTGCCAGCAGATTAGCGGGAGGCCCCTACGAGCAGTACTTC. Its translation: CASRLAGGPYEQYF.